The next 18 T cell receptor beta chains were all read from a single sample in a study of T cells after yellow fever vaccination. Using its own MiXCR run on the 5' RACE reads, TCRdb lists one record per CDR3 protein. Altogether 200,000 to 300,000 distinct CDR3 sequences are present, roughly 6.2% being singletons, with the ten largest covering 0.85% to 1.2%. Material: CD4+ T cells sorted from PBMCs, obtained on the day of the yellow fever booster vaccination. The receptor set was obtained from a man younger than 45 who received the YFV17D yellow fever vaccine.

This clonotype was observed many times. V gene TRBV20-1 combines with J gene TRBJ2-7; TRBD2 agrees at 16 bases. The CDR3 contains 16 residues. With V trimmed by 4 bases and J by 6 bases, 9 bases remained unmatched. Germline V gene lookup returns CDR1 DFQATT and CDR2 SNEGSKA (reference sequence). CDR3 region: CSAMGLAGGPGSEQYF. The CDR3 DNA follows: TGCAGTGCTATGGGACTAGCGGGAGGGCCGGGTTCCGAGCAGTACTTC.

Written as DNA, the CDR3 is TGTGCCAGCAGCCCGCTTGGGGCGAACACCGGGGAGCTGTTTTTT. Translated: CASSPLGANTGELFF. The chain carries TRBV5-5 and TRBJ2-2; D gene uncertain. V was cut by 4 bases and J by 0 bases, with 10 bases left in between. The CDR3 runs 15 residues. The germline V gene encodes CDR1 SGHKS and CDR2 YYEKEE (reference sequence).

The genes are TRBV9 and TRBJ2-3; D is possibly TRBD1 (6 bases). CDR1 is SGDLS, CDR2 YYNGEE, per germline. V dropped 2 bases and J dropped 2 bases, with 9 bases sitting between them. CDR3 length: 14 amino acids. CDR3 amino acids: CASSVGQHTDTQYF. Written as DNA, the CDR3 is TGTGCCAGCAGCGTCGGACAGCACACAGATACGCAGTATTTT.

The rearrangement uses TRBV18 and TRBJ2-7, with D uncertain. CDR3 length: 13 amino acids. V was cut by 0 bases and J by 7 bases, with 10 bases left in between. Germline CDR1 and CDR2: KGHSH and LQKENI. CDR3 DNA: TGTGCCAGCTCACCACCGACACCGCGGGAGCAGTACTTC. Protein sequence: CASSPPTPREQYF.

This clonotype was seen at least ten times. V is TRBV30 and J is TRBJ2-3; D is unclear. This CDR3 has 14 residues. V was clipped by 4 bases and J by 6 bases, with 17 bases between them. Germline CDR1 is GTSNPN and CDR2 is SVGIG (reference sequence). The CDR3 DNA follows: TGTGCCTGGACCACGGGTCTCACGGGTGATACGCAGTATTTT. It specifies CAWTTGLTGDTQYF. Filled out from reference TRBV30 and TRBJ2-3, the complete variable domain reads SQTIHQWPATLVQPVGSPLSLECTVEGTSNPNLYWYRQAAGRGLQLLFYSVGIGQISSEVPQNLSASRPQDRQFILSSKKLLLSDSGFYLCAWTTGLTGDTQYFGPGTRLTVL.

Only a few counts were recorded for this clonotype. The chain uses TRBV20-1 and TRBJ2-7, with D perhaps TRBD1 or TRBD2 (5 bases each). This CDR3 spans 15 amino acids. The V gene's germline CDR1 is DFQATT and CDR2 SNEGSKA (reference sequence). With 3 bases removed from V and 6 bases from J, the gap between germline ends came to 21 bases. The CDR3: CSASMGEFLIGEQYF. As DNA, the CDR3 is TGCAGTGCTAGTATGGGGGAGTTCCTGATTGGCGAGCAGTACTTC.

This clonotype was found many times. V is TRBV19 and J is TRBJ2-1, with 9 bases that match TRBD2. Germline CDR1 LNHDA, CDR2 SQIVND (reference sequence). This CDR3 comprises 18 residues. V lost 4 bases and J lost 7; bases outside the gene matches: 17. As DNA, the CDR3 is TGTGCCAGTAGTACTAGAGGGGGGCGGCGGACTAGCGTTAATGAGCAGTTCTTC. This encodes CASSTRGGRRTSVNEQFF.

Comments on this clonotype: Germline is not matched at one junction end, which may reflect a read error. This chain links TRBV20-1 with TRBJ2-4; 7 bases are shared with TRBD2. CDR3 length: 17 amino acids. The germline CDR1 and CDR2 sequences are DFQATT and SNEGSKA (reference sequence). CDR3 nucleotides: TGCTGTGCTGGGGACGCGGGAGTGTCTTCCGCCAAAAACATTCAGTACTTC. Translation gives CCAGDAGVSSAKNIQYF.

The chain carries TRBV20-1 and TRBJ2-7; perhaps TRBD2 as D (6 bases). Trimming removed 5 bases from V and 6 bases from J, with 20 bases in between. The CDR3 runs to 14 residues. CDR1 is DFQATT and CDR2 is SNEGSKA in the germline V gene (reference sequence). The CDR3 sequence: CSAEPRRLGREQYF. CDR3 nucleotide sequence: TGCAGTGCTGAACCACGCCGACTAGGGCGCGAGCAGTACTTC.

As regards this clonotype: Given a much more abundant clone one base away, this may be a read error. As DNA, the CDR3 is TGCAGTGCTAGAGTCCGGACAAGCATAGATACGCAGTATTTT. This translates into CSARVRTSIDTQYF. The rearrangement joins TRBV20-1 to TRBJ2-3, with D tentatively TRBD1 (5 bases). CDR3 length equals 14 residues. Germline assignment: CDR1 DFQATT and CDR2 SNEGSKA (reference sequence).

This clonotype has just a few counts. V usage is TRBV20-1 and J usage is TRBJ2-6; no reliable D call. Trimming shortened V by 5 bases and J by 0 bases, and 8 bases separated the two germline ends. Per germline, CDR1 DFQATT and CDR2 SNEGSKA (reference sequence). The CDR3 extends over 14 amino acids. The CDR3 DNA follows: TGCAGTGCTCTGCCCTACTCTGGGGCCAACGTCCTGACTTTC. The encoded protein is CSALPYSGANVLTF.

This clonotype was observed a handful of times. The V gene is TRBV5-5, the J gene TRBJ2-1; D not certain. The CDR3 is 13 residues long. Germline CDR1 reads SGHKS; CDR2 reads YYEKEE (reference sequence). V lost 4 bases and J 6 bases, leaving 11 bases between the germline ends. CDR3 amino acids: CASSPGRANEQFF. In DNA, the CDR3 is TGTGCCAGCAGCCCTGGACGGGCCAATGAGCAGTTCTTC. Based on the CDR3 plus reference TRBV5-5 and TRBJ2-1, the full variable domain is DAGVTQSPTHLIKTRGQQVTLRCSPISGHKSVSWYQQVLGQGPQFIFQYYEKEERGRGNFPDRFSARQFPNYSSELNVNALLLGDSALYLCASSPGRANEQFFGPGTRLTVL.

In this sample, this clonotype turned up many times. This chain links TRBV6-2 or TRBV6-3 with TRBJ1-2; 9 nucleotides line up with TRBD1. The CDR3 has 15 residues. Germline lookup yields CDR1 MNHEY and CDR2 SVGEGT. The V segment lost 5 bases and the J segment 5 bases; nucleotides outside the gene matches: 9. The CDR3 DNA reads TGTGCCAGCAGTAATCCGGGACAGGGCCGATATGGCTACACCTTC. Amino acid sequence: CASSNPGQGRYGYTF.

The table lists this clonotype with many counts. The chain carries TRBV7-9 and TRBJ1-4, with a possible D match to TRBD1 (6 bases). Trimming removed 6 bases from V and 2 bases from J, with 13 bases in between. CDR1 is SEHNR, CDR2 FQNEAQ, per germline (reference sequence). This CDR3 is built from 15 residues. CDR3 DNA: TGTGCCAGCAGTAGGGGTGGGGGCACTAATGAAAAACTGTTTTTT. Protein product: CASSRGGGTNEKLFF.

This clonotype was picked up many times. The chain is built from TRBV28 and TRBJ2-7, with D uncertain. The CDR3 consists of 12 residues. Germline CDR1 is MDHEN and CDR2 is SYDVKM. V was trimmed by 4 bases and J by 9 bases, leaving 13 bases between them. CDR3 residues: CASSSPPVWQYF. CDR3 DNA sequence: TGTGCCAGCAGTTCCCCCCCGGTTTGGCAGTACTTC.

Only a few counts were recorded for this clonotype. The gene calls are TRBV5-1 and TRBJ2-1, with D possibly TRBD1 on 6 matching bases. V was cut by 3 bases and J by 3 bases, with 13 bases left in between. The CDR3 extends over 15 amino acids. The germline gives CDR1 SGHRS, CDR2 YFSETQ. This chain's CDR3 is CASSWTESNYNEQFF. The CDR3 DNA reads as TGCGCCAGCAGCTGGACAGAATCGAACTACAATGAGCAGTTCTTC.

In this sample, this clonotype turned up many times. The CDR3 loop is CASEGGGETQYF. The CDR3 bases are TGTGCCAGCGAAGGGGGGGGAGAGACCCAGTACTTC. This sequence joins TRBV12-3 or TRBV12-4 and TRBJ2-5, with a possible D match to TRBD2 (7 bases). This CDR3 has 12 residues. V gave up 8 bases and J gave up 4 bases, with 11 bases separating them.

Many counts were recorded for this clonotype. The rearrangement joins TRBV5-1 to TRBJ2-7; D might be TRBD2 (6 bases). The germline V gene encodes CDR1 SGHRS and CDR2 YFSETQ. This CDR3 has 15 amino acids. V was clipped by 1 base and J by 1 base, with 12 bases between them. CDR3: CASSLSPGGSYEQYF. The CDR3 DNA is TGCGCCAGCAGCTTGTCGCCCGGGGGTTCCTACGAGCAGTACTTC.